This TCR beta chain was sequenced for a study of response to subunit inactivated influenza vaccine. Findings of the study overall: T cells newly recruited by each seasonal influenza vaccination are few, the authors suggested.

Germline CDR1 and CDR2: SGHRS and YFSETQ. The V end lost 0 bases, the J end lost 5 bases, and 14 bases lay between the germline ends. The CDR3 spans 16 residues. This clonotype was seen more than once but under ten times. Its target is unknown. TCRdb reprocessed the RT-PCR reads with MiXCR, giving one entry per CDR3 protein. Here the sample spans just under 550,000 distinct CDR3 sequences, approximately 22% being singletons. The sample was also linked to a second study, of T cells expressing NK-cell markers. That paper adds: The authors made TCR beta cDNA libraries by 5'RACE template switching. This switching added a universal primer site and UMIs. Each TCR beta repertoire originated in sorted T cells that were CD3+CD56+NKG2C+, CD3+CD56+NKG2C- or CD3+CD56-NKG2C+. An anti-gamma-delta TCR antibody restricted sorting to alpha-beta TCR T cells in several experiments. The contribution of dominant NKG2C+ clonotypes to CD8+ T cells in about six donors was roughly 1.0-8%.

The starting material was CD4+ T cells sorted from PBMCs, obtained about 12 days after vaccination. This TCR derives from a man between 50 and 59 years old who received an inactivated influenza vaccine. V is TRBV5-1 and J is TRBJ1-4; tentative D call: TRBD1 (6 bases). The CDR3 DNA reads TGCGCCAGCAGCTTGGAACCCGGGACAAGAAATGAAAAACTGTTTTTT. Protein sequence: CASSLEPGTRNEKLFF. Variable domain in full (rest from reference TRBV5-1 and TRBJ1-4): KAGVTQTPRYLIKTRGQQVTLSCSPISGHRSVSWYQQTPGQGLQFLFEYFSETQRNKGNFPGRFSGRQFSNSRSEMNVSTLELGDSALYLCASSLEPGTRNEKLFFGSGTQLSVL.